The 18 T cell receptor beta chains below were found in one sample sequenced in a study of a mutant IDH1 vaccine in newly diagnosed glioma. Antigens of these TCRs are unknown. Specified time point: week 23, last vaccination. Alongside topical imiquimod, each dose of vaccine comprised 300 ug of mutant IDH1 20-mer peptide. Sequenced by immunoSEQ multiplex PCR; TCRdb stores in-frame clones only, minus some. This sample has just over 65,000 clones; 84% occur once, and the top ten carry 10% to 15%. The sequencing used PBMCs, collected from a glioma patient whose treatment included an IDH1 peptide vaccine. The receptors stem from a young man with glioma.

The count of this clone is one. V and J are TRBV7-9 and TRBJ1-1, with D possibly TRBD1 on 6 matching bases. This CDR3 contains 14 residues. Germline V gene lookup returns CDR1 SEHNR and CDR2 FQNEAQ (reference sequence). Trimming left V 4 bases short and J 5 bases short, with 14 bases between. The CDR3 reads CASSSRQVITEAFF. CDR3 DNA sequence: TGTGCCAGCAGCTCTCGACAGGTCATTACTGAAGCTTTCTTT. Filled out from reference TRBV7-9 and TRBJ1-1, the complete variable domain reads DTGVSQNPRHKITKRGQNVTFRCDPISEHNRLYWYRQTLGQGPEFLTYFQNEAQLEKSRLLSDRFSAERPKGSFSTLEIQRTEQGDSAMYLCASSSRQVITEAFFGQGTRLTVV.

This chain connects TRBV7-9 to TRBJ1-1, with 7 bases fitting TRBD1. The V segment lost 1 base and the J segment 4 bases; nucleotides outside the gene matches: 6. CDR3 size: 15 residues. Germline CDR1 SEHNR, CDR2 FQNEAQ (reference sequence). CDR3 sequence (DNA): TGTGCCAGCAGCTTAGTGGGTGCAGGGGGCACTGAAGCTTTCTTT. It yields the protein CASSLVGAGGTEAFF.

This chain joins TRBV5-1 and TRBJ1-2, with 11 bases matching TRBD1. The CDR3 runs 15 residues. V dropped 3 bases and J dropped 5; count of bases not matched to a gene: 6. Germline assignment: CDR1 SGHRS and CDR2 YFSETQ. This CDR3 reads CASSSLGTGGYGYTF. The CDR3 nucleotides are TGCGCCAGCAGCTCCCTCGGGACAGGGGGATATGGCTACACCTTC.

This chain uses TRBV5-5 with TRBJ1-4; 9 bases map to TRBD1. CDR1 and CDR2 from the germline V gene are SGHKS and YYEKEE (reference sequence). The CDR3 length is 16 residues. The trim removed 4 bases at V and 7 bases at J, leaving 11 bases unmatched. The DNA for the CDR3 is TGTGCCAGCAGCACAGGGGGCGAGTACAAGGGTGAAAAACTGTTTTTT. As protein: CASSTGGEYKGEKLFF.

The chain carries TRBV9 and TRBJ1-2; TRBD1 aligns across 8 bases. V trimming: 0 bases; J trimming: 5 bases; junction bases outside the gene matches: 6. From germline, CDR1 is SGDLS and CDR2 YYNGEE. This CDR3 region has 15 residues. CDR3 coding DNA: TGTGCCAGCAGCGTAGAACCCTACAGGGGGTATGGCTACACCTTC. Its translation is CASSVEPYRGYGYTF.

This rearrangement joins TRBV5-4 to TRBJ2-1; D possibly corresponds to TRBD2 (6 bases). The germline gives CDR1 SGHNT, CDR2 YYREEE (reference sequence). V dropped 3 bases and J dropped 1 base, with 14 bases sitting between them. CDR3 length: 16 amino acids. As DNA, the CDR3 is TGTGCCAGCAGCTCTACGGGCGGGAAGTCCTACAATGAGCAGTTCTTC. Translated, it gives CASSSTGGKSYNEQFF.

In its sample, this clone was seen a few times. This chain links TRBV30 with TRBJ1-5, with D possibly being TRBD1 (5 bases). The CDR3 extends over 13 amino acids. The V end lost 5 bases, the J end lost 9 bases, and 17 bases lay between the germline ends. The V gene's germline CDR1 is GTSNPN and CDR2 SVGIG (reference sequence). CDR3 amino acids: CAWAGQVQGPQHF. CDR3 coding DNA: TGTGCCTGGGCAGGGCAGGTCCAAGGGCCCCAGCATTTT.

This chain links TRBV27 with TRBJ1-1, with D hard to call. V was pared by 10 bases and J by 1 base, with 10 bases between. CDR3 length: 12 residues. Per the germline V gene, CDR1 is MNHEY and CDR2 is SMNVEV (reference sequence). CDR3 amino acids: CATRTENTEAFF. CDR3 coding DNA: TGTGCCACCAGAACAGAGAACACTGAAGCTTTCTTT.

J is TRBJ1-2 and V is TRBV5-1; no definite D call. Between the trimmed V and J ends, which lost 5 bases and 7 bases, there was a span of 18 bases. The CDR3 runs to 14 residues. CDR1 is SGHRS and CDR2 is YFSETQ in the germline V gene. Here the CDR3 reads CASSPDYGVAGYTF. The CDR3 nucleotides are TGCGCCAGCAGTCCAGATTACGGCGTGGCTGGCTACACCTTC.

The gene calls are TRBV7-2 and TRBJ2-7, with 8 bases lining up with TRBD2. Unmatched junction bases numbered 6, after V lost 5 bases and J lost 0 bases. Germline-derived CDR1 and CDR2 are SGHTA and FQGNSA. This CDR3 comprises 15 residues. The CDR3 loop is CASSLLAGSSYEQYF. The DNA for the CDR3 is TGTGCCAGCAGCCTCCTAGCGGGTAGCTCCTACGAGCAGTACTTC. Filled out from reference TRBV7-2 and TRBJ2-7, the complete variable domain reads GAGVSQSPSNKVTEKGKDVELRCDPISGHTALYWYRQSLGQGLEFLIYFQGNSAPDKSGLPSDRFSAERTGGSVSTLTIQRTQQEDSAVYLCASSLLAGSSYEQYFGPGTRLTVT.

As regards this clone: Other DNA sequences of this sample code for an identical CDR3. The chain couples TRBV18 to TRBJ2-7, with D possibly being TRBD1 (6 bases). CDR3 length: 13 residues. CDR1 is KGHSH and CDR2 is LQKENI in the germline V gene. Trimming shortened V by 3 bases and J by 7 bases, and 13 bases separated the two germline ends. The CDR3 coding sequence is TGTGCCAGCTCACCCTCGGACAGTCGAGAGCAGTACTTC. This translates into CASSPSDSREQYF.

The V call is TRBV28, the J call TRBJ1-1; D gene ambiguous. This CDR3 has 12 residues. CDR1 MDHEN and CDR2 SYDVKM come from the germline V gene. Trimming left V 3 bases short and J 7 bases short, with 9 bases between. CDR3 sequence (DNA): TGTGCCAGCAGTTTGAAGGGTCTTGAAGCTTTCTTT. This codes for CASSLKGLEAFF. The full variable domain, rest sourced from reference TRBV28 and TRBJ1-1, is DVKVTQSSRYLVKRTGEKVFLECVQDMDHENMFWYRQDPGLGLRLIYFSYDVKMKEKGDIPEGYSVSREKKERFSLILESASTNQTSMYLCASSLKGLEAFFGQGTRLTVV.

This chain joins TRBV18 and TRBJ1-5; 8 bases agree with TRBD1. With 5 bases clipped from V and 0 bases from J, the junction kept 6 bases outside the gene matches. The CDR3 runs to 16 residues. Per germline, CDR1 KGHSH and CDR2 LQKENI. CDR3: CASSVDRGYSNQPQHF. CDR3 in DNA: TGTGCCAGCTCAGTCGACAGGGGCTATAGCAATCAGCCCCAGCATTTT. Filled out from reference TRBV18 and TRBJ1-5, the complete variable domain reads NAGVMQNPRHLVRRRGQEARLRCSPMKGHSHVYWYRQLPEEGLKFMVYLQKENIIDESGMPKERFSAEFPKEGPSILRIQQVVRGDSAAYFCASSVDRGYSNQPQHFGDGTRLSIL.

The V and J genes are TRBV30 and TRBJ1-3, with a tentative D call TRBD1 (6 bases). The CDR3 loop spans 14 amino acids. Germline V gives CDR1 GTSNPN, CDR2 SVGIG (reference sequence). Trimming removed 1 base from V and 3 bases from J, with 10 bases in between. The CDR3 DNA is TGTGCCTGGAGTGGGGGACACCATGGAAACACCATATATTTT. Protein: CAWSGGHHGNTIYF.

This chain connects TRBV25-1 to TRBJ1-1; D is ambiguous. The CDR3 is 15 residues long. V was shortened by 4 bases and J by 6 bases, with 18 bases between the two germline ends. Germline V gives CDR1 MGHDK, CDR2 SYGVNS. The CDR3 DNA sequence: TGTGCCAGCAGTGCACAGAGAGGGTTAGTCCCTGAAGCTTTCTTT. This codes for CASSAQRGLVPEAFF.

The chain couples TRBV19 to TRBJ2-2; 7 nucleotides line up with TRBD2. Trimming took 6 bases from V and 1 from J; bases not matched to a gene: 8. This CDR3 region has 16 residues. CDR1 is LNHDA, CDR2 SQIVND, per germline (reference sequence). CDR3 DNA: TGTGCCAGTAGGGGGGGGTCATTTCAGAACACCGGGGAGCTGTTTTTT. Protein: CASRGGSFQNTGELFF.

The chain couples TRBV6-5 to TRBJ1-2, with D possibly TRBD1 on 5 matching bases. V lost 0 bases and J lost 6, with 14 bases in between. Germline V CDR1 and CDR2: MNHEY, SVGAGI. The CDR3 runs 15 residues. CDR3 DNA: TGTGCCAGCAGTTACTCGAGGTGGGGGTGGGATGGCTACACCTTC. It encodes CASSYSRWGWDGYTF.

The chain couples TRBV4-2 to TRBJ2-3; D may be TRBD2 (5 bases). Germline CDR1 reads LGHNA; CDR2 reads YNFKEQ. Trimming removed 1 base from V and 2 bases from J, with 13 bases in between. The CDR3 is 16 residues long. The DNA of the CDR3 is TGTGCCAGCAGCCAAGCACTAGGCGACTACACAGATACGCAGTATTTT. This encodes CASSQALGDYTDTQYF.